This is a list of T cell receptor beta chains from one sample in a study of OX40 agonist ivuxolimab in advanced cancers. Clones were read by immunoSEQ multiplex PCR, and TCRdb kept only the in-frame ones, dropping some. The table lists more than 30,000 clones, roughly 86% of them singletons, with about 2.4% in the top ten. The material sequenced was CD4+ or CD8+ T cells sorted from blood, taken in a trial of the OX40 agonist ivuxolimab. These TCRs come from an adult with an advanced solid tumor such as melanoma, head and neck, liver or kidney cancer. Both conserved end residues are part of each CDR3. The order of the fields is D gene, J gene, V gene, CDR3 length, clone size, CDR3 DNA, CDR3 protein. The D gene is left open where the match is weak. Rows give clone size only sometimes, using once, few, many, or a class for an expanded clone.

>-|TRBJ2-2|TRBV30|14|-
TGTGCCTGGAGTGGCGACCGGAGGGCCGGGGAGCTGTTTTTT
CAWSGDRRAGELFF
>-|TRBJ2-7|TRBV6-6|13|-
TGTGCCAGCAGTTCGTGGACAGATAAAAAGCAGTACTTC
CASSSWTDKKQYF
>-|TRBJ1-2|TRBV13|14|-
TGTGCCAGCAGCGAAGCGGGGGTTGGCTATGGCTACACCTTC
CASSEAGVGYGYTF
>-|TRBJ2-5|TRBV18|15|-
TGTGCCAGCTCACTAAATAGGGGCAGGTTGGAGACCCAGTACTTC
CASSLNRGRLETQYF
>-|TRBJ2-1|TRBV18|15|-
TGTGCCAGCTCACTAGGGGGGGCTCTCTACAATGAGCAGTTCTTC
CASSLGGALYNEQFF
>-|TRBJ1-5|TRBV27|17|-
TGTGCCAGCAGTTCCTCCCTTCAGGGGTGGAACAATCAGCCCCAGCATTTT
CASSSSLQGWNNQPQHF
>TRBD1|TRBJ1-5|TRBV19|15|-
TGTGCCAGTAGTGGACAGGCTATTAGCAATCAGCCCCAGCATTTT
CASSGQAISNQPQHF
>-|TRBJ2-6|TRBV10-3|15|-
TGTGCCATCAGTGCCCCCACCTCTGGGGCCAACGTCCTGACTTTC
CAISAPTSGANVLTF
>TRBD1|TRBJ2-2|TRBV30|14|-
TGTGCCTGCCCGGACAGGTCGAACACCGGGGAGCTGTTTTTT
CACPDRSNTGELFF
>-|TRBJ1-3|TRBV7-9|15|once
TGTGCCAGCAGCTTAGTGACAGGAGGTGGAAACACCATATATTTT
CASSLVTGGGNTIYF
>-|TRBJ1-2|TRBV6-6|15|-
TGTGCCAGCAGTGCCGGACAGTTAGCTAACTATGGCTACACCTTC
CASSAGQLANYGYTF
>-|TRBJ1-2|TRBV6-1|20|-
TGTGCCAGCAGTGAGGGCCGGCTCGTTTTCGGGCCACAAGCTAACTATGGCTACACCTTC
CASSEGRLVFGPQANYGYTF
>TRBD2|TRBJ2-7|TRBV5-1|14|-
TGCGCCAGCAGCTTAACTAGCGGAACCTACGAGCAGTACTTC
CASSLTSGTYEQYF
>-|TRBJ2-5|TRBV7-9|12|-
TGTGCCAGCAGTAGAGAGGGGGAGACCCAGTACTTC
CASSREGETQYF
>-|TRBJ1-2|TRBV5-4|14|-
TGCGCCAGCAGCCAAGATCGGGGCAGGCATGGCTACACCTTC
CASSQDRGRHGYTF
>TRBD2|TRBJ2-7|TRBV18|16|-
TGTGCCAGCTCACAAGGTGGGCCAGCGGGGACCTACGAGCAGTACTTC
CASSQGGPAGTYEQYF
>-|TRBJ2-1|TRBV6-1|15|-
TGTGCCAGCAGTGAAGCTAGCGGACTACGGAATGAGCAGTTCTTC
CASSEASGLRNEQFF
>-|TRBJ1-4|TRBV5-4|15|-
TGTGCCAGCAGTACAAGGGGGGGAACTAATGAAAAACTGTTTTTT
CASSTRGGTNEKLFF
>-|TRBJ1-2|TRBV4-1|13|-
TGCGCCAGCAGCCTGCGCTATGGCTATGGCTACACCTTC
CASSLRYGYGYTF
>TRBD1|TRBJ1-4|TRBV11-2|17|-
TGTGCCAGCAGCTTAGATCGGAAGGGGGCGGCTAATGAAAAACTGTTTTTT
CASSLDRKGAANEKLFF
>-|TRBJ1-2|TRBV27|15|once
TGTGCCAGCAGTTTACAAGCAGGGGCTAACTATGGCTACACCTTC
CASSLQAGANYGYTF
>TRBD1|TRBJ2-7|TRBV29-1|14|-
TGCAGCGTTGAACCGGGACAGGGGAGTTACGAGCAGTACTTC
CSVEPGQGSYEQYF
>-|TRBJ2-2|TRBV30|18|-
TGTGCCTGGAGTAGGGGAGACAGAGGCGGTGCGAACACCGGGGAGCTGTTTTTT
CAWSRGDRGGANTGELFF
>-|TRBJ1-2|TRBV7-2|13|-
TGTGCCAGCAGCTCAGATCAAAACTATGGCTACACCTTC
CASSSDQNYGYTF
>-|TRBJ1-2|TRBV6-1|14|-
TGTGCCAGCAGTGCGGAACAGGGAAACTATGGCTACACCTTC
CASSAEQGNYGYTF
>-|TRBJ2-1|TRBV6-5|13|-
TGTGCCAGCAGTTACCTAAGACAGCATGAGCAGTTCTTC
CASSYLRQHEQFF
>TRBD1|TRBJ2-7|TRBV6-6|13|once
TGTGCCAGCAACCCGACAGGGTCCTACGAGCAGTACTTC
CASNPTGSYEQYF
>TRBD2|TRBJ2-3|TRBV6-6|16|-
TGTGCCAGCACCGGGACTAGCGGGGGGGCTGGAGATACGCAGTATTTT
CASTGTSGGAGDTQYF
>-|TRBJ1-6|TRBV6-5|14|-
TGTGCCAGCAGTTTGGACCTAGGGGATTCACCCCTCCACTTT
CASSLDLGDSPLHF
>TRBD1|TRBJ1-1|TRBV5-4|16|few
TGTGCCAGCAGCTTAAGAGCAGGACAGGGTTACACTGAAGCTTTCTTT
CASSLRAGQGYTEAFF
>TRBD1|TRBJ2-7|TRBV10-3|16|-
TGTGCCATCAGTGAGCTAAGAGACAGGGTGCCCTACGAGCAGTACTTC
CAISELRDRVPYEQYF
>-|TRBJ1-5|TRBV10-3|13|-
TGTGCCATCAGTGAGAGGGCCTGGGGGCCCCAGCATTTT
CAISERAWGPQHF
>-|TRBJ2-1|TRBV13|15|-
TGTGCCAGCAGCCAGACTCTTACTATCTACAATGAGCAGTTCTTC
CASSQTLTIYNEQFF
>-|TRBJ2-7|TRBV6-6|13|-
TGTGCCAGCGGAAACCGGGAAAAATACGAGCAGTACTTC
CASGNREKYEQYF
>-|TRBJ1-1|TRBV7-2|14|-
TGTGCCAGCAGCTTAGGCGAAAGGGGGGCTCAAGCTTTCTTT
CASSLGERGAQAFF
>-|TRBJ2-7|TRBV6-9|11|-
TGTGCCAGCACAAAGAACTACGAGCAGTACTTC
CASTKNYEQYF
>-|TRBJ1-2|TRBV6-1|13|-
TGTGCCAGCAGTGACCGGGATCGCGGGGGGTGGACCTTC
CASSDRDRGGWTF
>-|TRBJ2-3|TRBV7-8|14|-
TGTGCCAGCAGCCCTTCGGGGTCAACAGATACGCAGTATTTT
CASSPSGSTDTQYF
>TRBD1|TRBJ2-7|TRBV7-9|14|-
TGTGCCAGCAGCCCATGGGACAGGGACTACGAGCAGTACTTC
CASSPWDRDYEQYF
>TRBD1|TRBJ1-1|TRBV5-1|15|-
TGCGCCAGCAGCGAGCCGACAGGGGGAGTGGCTGAAGCTTTCTTT
CASSEPTGGVAEAFF
>-|TRBJ2-7|TRBV6-5|15|-
TGTGCCAGCAGTTATCAACCGGGACTCAAATACGAGCAGTACTTC
CASSYQPGLKYEQYF
>-|TRBJ1-1|TRBV10-2|13|-
TGCGCCAGCAGTGGGACGGTGAACACTGAAGCTTTCTTT
CASSGTVNTEAFF
>-|TRBJ2-2|TRBV7-2|14|-
TGTGCCAGCAGCTTAGCTGGCGAGGCCGGGGAGCTGTTTTTT
CASSLAGEAGELFF
>TRBD2|TRBJ2-3|TRBV29-1|13|once
TGCAGCGTTTTCGCGGGGGGACCAGATACGCAGTATTTT
CSVFAGGPDTQYF
>-|TRBJ1-1|TRBV7-8|13|-
TGTGCCAGCAGCTTCTTAGTGAACTCTGAAGCTTTCTTT
CASSFLVNSEAFF
>-|TRBJ1-1|TRBV9|13|-
TGTGCCAGCAGCGGAGCAGGGAAGACCGAAGCTTTCTTT
CASSGAGKTEAFF
>-|TRBJ1-1|TRBV6-6|16|once
TGTGCCAGCAGTTACGATATGACAGGAGTGAACACTGAAGCTTTCTTT
CASSYDMTGVNTEAFF
>TRBD1|TRBJ1-2|TRBV4-3|20|-
TGCGCCAGCAGCCAAAAATTTGACAGGGCCGGAAACTCGCCTCTTGTCAGCTACACCTTC
CASSQKFDRAGNSPLVSYTF
>TRBD1|TRBJ1-4|TRBV5-6|16|-
TGTGCCAGCAGCTCCGGGACAGAGCTTTATAATGAAAAACTGTTTTTT
CASSSGTELYNEKLFF
>-|TRBJ2-1|TRBV21-1|16|-
TGTGCCAGCAGCAAATGGGGTATTAGCTCCTACAATGAGCAGTTCTTC
CASSKWGISSYNEQFF
>-|TRBJ1-1|TRBV7-9|16|-
TGTGCCAGCAGCTCACCCAGTGGGACGGCGAACACTGAAGCTTTCTTT
CASSSPSGTANTEAFF
>-|TRBJ2-3|TRBV2|17|-
TGTGCCAGCAGGAGGCAATACGGAGCCGAGGGAACAGATACGCAGTATTTT
CASRRQYGAEGTDTQYF